This T cell receptor beta chain was observed in a study of CD8 T cells in ankylosing spondylitis. V shed 6 bases, J shed 5 bases, and the junction held 0 bases outside the gene matches. This CDR3 is built from 12 residues. Germline V gene data show CDR1 as WNHNN and CDR2 as SYGVQD (reference sequence). By quantitative 5'-RACE with molecular barcodes, the TCR beta libraries were made. In TCRdb, the 5' RACE reads were re-called with MiXCR into one record per CDR3 protein. The sample lists approximately 210,000 distinct CDR3 sequences, 9.5% to 15% seen once, with approximately 15% in the top ten. Findings and caveats of the study: There were earlier reports of some motif variants in reactive arthritis synovial fluid and blood. Matched ankylosing spondylitis synovial fluid reportedly contained a significantly enriched population of disease-linked clones.

The table lists this clonotype with a few counts. Its antigen is not identified. The clonotype comes from a male donor with ankylosing spondylitis or in good health (not recorded which). Sequencing used blood, either unsorted or a sorted T cell fraction (not recorded which). The V and J genes are TRBV10-1 and TRBJ2-2; 7 bases line up with TRBD1. The CDR3 loop is CASRQGTGELFF. DNA of the CDR3: TGCGCCAGCAGACAGGGGACCGGGGAGCTGTTTTTT.